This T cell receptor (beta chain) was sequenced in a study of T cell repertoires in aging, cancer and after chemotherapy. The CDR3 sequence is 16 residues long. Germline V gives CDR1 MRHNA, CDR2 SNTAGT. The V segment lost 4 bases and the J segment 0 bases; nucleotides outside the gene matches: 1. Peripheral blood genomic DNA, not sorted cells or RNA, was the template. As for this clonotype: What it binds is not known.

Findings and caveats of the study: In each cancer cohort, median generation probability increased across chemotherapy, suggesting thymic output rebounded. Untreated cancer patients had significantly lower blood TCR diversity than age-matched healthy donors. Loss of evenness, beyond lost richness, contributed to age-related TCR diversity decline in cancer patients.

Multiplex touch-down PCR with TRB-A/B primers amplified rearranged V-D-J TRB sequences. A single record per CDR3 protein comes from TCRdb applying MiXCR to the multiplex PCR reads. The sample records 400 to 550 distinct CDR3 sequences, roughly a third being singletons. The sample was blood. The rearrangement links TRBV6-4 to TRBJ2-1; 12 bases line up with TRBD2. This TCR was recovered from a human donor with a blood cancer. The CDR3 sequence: CASSVTSGSSYNEQFF. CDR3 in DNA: TGTGCCAGCAGTGTGACTAGCGGGAGCTCCTACAATGAGCAGTTCTTC.